This TCR beta chain is drawn from a study of PD-1 blockade in classical Hodgkin lymphoma. Produced via immunoSEQ multiplex PCR; TCRdb's table is partial and in-frame only. The table includes over 13,000 clones, roughly 78% detected once. The CDR3 loop spans 22 amino acids. CDR1 is LGHNA, CDR2 YSLEER, per germline. J was trimmed by 0 bases and V by 2 bases; bases with no gene match: 20. The patients all showed relapse after autologous stem cell transplantation, while their brentuximab vedotin exposure varied. This TCR derives from a human donor with classical Hodgkin lymphoma. The specimen comprised peripheral blood mononuclear cells (PBMCs), sampled before the second cycle of nivolumab. The gene calls are TRBV4-3 and TRBJ2-3; TRBD2 matches 10 bases. The CDR3 here is CASSQYLGVLAGDETSTDTQYF. The CDR3 region has the DNA TGCGCCAGCAGCCAATATTTGGGGGTTCTAGCGGGGGATGAAACTAGCACAGATACGCAGTATTTT.